The 22 T cell receptor beta chains listed next were all sequenced from one sample in a study of blood T cell repertoires in COVID-19. Assay: immunoSEQ multiplex PCR; the TCRdb copy retains only in-frame clones and omits some. Found here are about 110,000 clones, roughly 84% of them singletons; the top ten hold roughly 6.5%. The material sequenced was peripheral blood. Receptors originate from a woman in her forties or fifties with acute or convalescent COVID-19.

V is TRBV12-3 or TRBV12-4 and J is TRBJ1-1; TRBD1 matches at 8 bases. V lost 3 bases and J lost 3; bases outside the gene matches: 0. The CDR3 loop spans 13 amino acids. The CDR3 reads CASSLTGDTEAFF. The CDR3, as DNA: TGTGCCAGCAGTTTGACAGGGGACACTGAAGCTTTCTTT.

This chain joins TRBV7-3 and TRBJ1-2; D is possibly TRBD1 (5 bases). This CDR3 spans 16 amino acids. Trimming shortened V by 5 bases and J by 4 bases, and 20 bases separated the two germline ends. CDR1 and CDR2 (germline): SGHTA, FQGTGA. CDR3: CASSPYQGGGFYGYTF. The CDR3 region has the DNA TGTGCCAGCAGCCCGTACCAGGGTGGCGGATTCTATGGCTACACCTTC.

This clone was seen only once. The J gene is TRBJ1-1, the V gene TRBV30; D uncertain. The V gene's germline CDR1 is GTSNPN and CDR2 SVGIG (reference sequence). The CDR3 totals 13 residues. Trimming pared 4 bases from V and 4 bases from J, leaving 13 bases between. CDR3 bases: TGTGCCTGGATTCGAACTCAGGCCACTGAAGCTTTCTTT. Amino acid sequence: CAWIRTQATEAFF.

The CDR3 DNA sequence: TGTGCCAGCAGCTCCCGGCGAGGGGCTTTCTTT. Protein: CASSSRRGAFF. V usage is TRBV12-3 or TRBV12-4 and J usage is TRBJ1-1, with D unresolved. V was cut by 6 bases and J by 11 bases, with 13 bases left in between. The CDR3 length is 11 residues.

The chain combines TRBV6-5 with TRBJ1-6, with a weak D call TRBD1 (6 bases). Trimming removed 6 bases at V and 0 bases at J, with 6 bases between. CDR1 is MNHEY and CDR2 is SVGAGI in the germline V gene. The CDR3 is 14 amino acids. The CDR3, as DNA: TGTGCCAGCAGGGGGGCCTCCTATAATTCACCCCTCCACTTT. It encodes CASRGASYNSPLHF.

A single count supports this clone. The chain employs TRBV21-1 and TRBJ1-4; the DNA was not used to check the table's D call, TRBD1. TRBV21-1 is recorded as a pseudogene. CDR3 length: 18 amino acids. CDR3 bases: TGTGCCAGCAGCTCAGGGACAGGGAGGGTAACAACTAATGAAAAACTGTTTTTT. Amino acid sequence: CASSSGTGRVTTNEKLFF.

This clone was counted a single time. The rearrangement joins TRBV30 to TRBJ2-7; D possibly corresponds to TRBD1 (6 bases). This CDR3 spans 15 amino acids. Germline CDR1 GTSNPN, CDR2 SVGIG (reference sequence). With 2 bases removed from V and 0 bases from J, the gap between germline ends came to 14 bases. CDR3 DNA sequence: TGTGCCTGGAGTACCGGGACACTTCACTCCTACGAGCAGTACTTC. Its protein product is CAWSTGTLHSYEQYF.

The rearrangement joins TRBV6-5 to TRBJ1-2; TRBD1 matches at 9 bases. Losses at the gene ends were 6 bases for V and 4 bases for J; bases not matched to a gene: 6. This CDR3 region has 14 residues. Germline values: CDR1 MNHEY, CDR2 SVGAGI. DNA for the CDR3: TGTGCCAGCAGCCCGGGACAGGGATTCTATGGCTACACCTTC. Amino acids: CASSPGQGFYGYTF.

This chain uses TRBV6-5 with TRBJ1-2; unclear D gene. The CDR3 spans 15 residues. Germline V gene sequence: CDR1 MNHEY, CDR2 SVGAGI. The ends were cut back, 1 base at V and 8 bases at J, with 17 bases in the middle. CDR3 in amino acids: CASSYYRFGSGGYTF. CDR3 in DNA: TGTGCCAGCAGTTACTATAGATTCGGGTCGGGAGGCTACACCTTC.

In this sample, this clone turned up a few times. The chain couples TRBV5-1 to TRBJ1-2; tentative D call: TRBD1 (5 bases). Per the germline V gene, CDR1 is SGHRS and CDR2 is YFSETQ. The V and J ends lost 0 bases and 4 bases respectively, with 10 bases between them. The CDR3 sequence is 14 residues long. As DNA, the CDR3 is TGCGCCAGCAGCTTGGACGGGGGACTCTATGGCTACACCTTC. It yields the protein CASSLDGGLYGYTF. The full variable domain, completed using reference TRBV5-1 and TRBJ1-2, is KAGVTQTPRYLIKTRGQQVTLSCSPISGHRSVSWYQQTPGQGLQFLFEYFSETQRNKGNFPGRFSGRQFSNSRSEMNVSTLELGDSALYLCASSLDGGLYGYTFGSGTRLTVV.

This clone was recorded a few times. V is TRBV30 and J is TRBJ1-1; D may be TRBD1 (6 bases). Trimming cost V 1 base and J 1 base, with 7 bases left between them. There are 13 residues in the CDR3. CDR1 GTSNPN and CDR2 SVGIG come from the germline V gene (reference sequence). CDR3 region: CAWSADRNTEAFF. CDR3 nucleotides: TGTGCCTGGAGTGCGGACAGGAACACTGAAGCTTTCTTT.

The chain recombines TRBV5-1 with TRBJ2-5; TRBD2 might be the D (5 bases). Trimming left V 1 base short and J 2 bases short, with 9 bases between. The CDR3 is 14 residues long. Germline V gene lookup returns CDR1 SGHRS and CDR2 YFSETQ. The CDR3 nucleotides are TGCGCCAGCAGCTTGACTAGTCCGCAAGAGACCCAGTACTTC. The encoded protein is CASSLTSPQETQYF.

The chain uses TRBV6-1 and TRBJ1-5; TRBD1 is a possible D gene (6 bases). Looked up from germline, CDR1 is MNHNS and CDR2 is SASEGT. Trimming cost V 4 bases and J 1 base, with 14 bases left between them. The CDR3 loop spans 16 amino acids. CDR3 region: CASSVQGTLSNQPQHF. The DNA of the CDR3 is TGTGCCAGCAGTGTACAGGGAACGCTAAGCAATCAGCCCCAGCATTTT.

V is TRBV5-1 and J is TRBJ2-7; TRBD1 might be the D (6 bases). CDR3 length: 14 amino acids. Trimming pared 4 bases from V and 2 bases from J, leaving 13 bases between. Germline lookup yields CDR1 SGHRS and CDR2 YFSETQ. This CDR3 is CASSPTGTAYEQYF. As DNA, the CDR3 is TGCGCCAGCAGCCCCACAGGGACCGCCTACGAGCAGTACTTC. Variable domain in full (rest from reference TRBV5-1 and TRBJ2-7): KAGVTQTPRYLIKTRGQQVTLSCSPISGHRSVSWYQQTPGQGLQFLFEYFSETQRNKGNFPGRFSGRQFSNSRSEMNVSTLELGDSALYLCASSPTGTAYEQYFGPGTRLTVT.

There are a few counts of this clone. The rearrangement joins TRBV5-1 to TRBJ1-3; D not certain. CDR1 is SGHRS and CDR2 is YFSETQ in the germline V gene. This CDR3 spans 15 amino acids. V was cut by 0 bases and J by 0 bases, with 7 bases left in between. CDR3: CASSLAGNSGNTIYF. The CDR3 DNA reads TGCGCCAGCAGCTTGGCGGGGAACTCTGGAAACACCATATATTTT. The full variable domain, rest sourced from reference TRBV5-1 and TRBJ1-3, is KAGVTQTPRYLIKTRGQQVTLSCSPISGHRSVSWYQQTPGQGLQFLFEYFSETQRNKGNFPGRFSGRQFSNSRSEMNVSTLELGDSALYLCASSLAGNSGNTIYFGEGSWLTVV.

The V gene is TRBV20-1, the J gene TRBJ1-1; D is ambiguous. This CDR3 region has 11 residues. The V gene's germline CDR1 is DFQATT and CDR2 SNEGSKA (reference sequence). The CDR3 bases are TGCAGCCGTACACCCTTTGTTGAAGCTTTCTTT. This sequence encodes CSRTPFVEAFF.

The gene calls are TRBV24-1 and TRBJ1-2; tentative D call: TRBD1 (5 bases). The germline V and J ends were trimmed by 3 bases and 4 bases, with 8 bases remaining between them. CDR1 is KGHDR and CDR2 is SFDVKD in the germline V gene. The CDR3 runs 13 residues. CDR3 DNA sequence: TGTGCCACCAGTGATGGGGCGCTCTATGGCTACACCTTC. Protein: CATSDGALYGYTF.

A note on this clone: Other DNA variants within this sample encode the same CDR3. The gene calls are TRBV30 and TRBJ2-7; possibly TRBD2 for D (5 bases). Per germline, CDR1 GTSNPN and CDR2 SVGIG (reference sequence). The V gene lost 0 bases and the J gene lost 7 bases, with 7 bases spanning the gap. This CDR3 region has 11 residues. CDR3 sequence (DNA): TGTGCCTGGAGTGTACGAGGGGAGCAGTACTTC. It is translated as CAWSVRGEQYF.

V usage is TRBV20-1 and J usage is TRBJ1-1; D not resolved. V shed 3 bases and J shed 0 bases, with 26 bases lying between them. Per germline, CDR1 DFQATT and CDR2 SNEGSKA (reference sequence). This CDR3 is 19 amino acids long. The CDR3 reads CSASAEEQSSKFMNTEAFF. The CDR3, as DNA: TGCAGTGCTAGTGCAGAGGAGCAGTCATCAAAGTTCATGAACACTGAAGCTTTCTTT.

The V call is TRBV4-1, the J call TRBJ2-5, with TRBD2 matching over 7 bases. The germline V gene encodes CDR1 MGHRA and CDR2 YSYEKL. The length of the CDR3 is 15 residues. The trim removed 4 bases at V and 4 bases at J, leaving 9 bases unmatched. This CDR3 reads CASSRIWGGGETQYF. CDR3 nucleotides: TGCGCCAGCAGCCGGATTTGGGGGGGTGGAGAGACCCAGTACTTC.

The chain joins TRBV6-5 to TRBJ1-2; no clear D gene. The CDR3 consists of 13 residues. Germline CDR1 reads MNHEY; CDR2 reads SVGAGI. V lost 6 bases to trimming and J lost 3 bases, with 11 bases between them. This CDR3 is CASRAGMDYGYTF. The CDR3 DNA is TGTGCCAGCAGGGCGGGGATGGACTATGGCTACACCTTC.

This chain links TRBV4-1 with TRBJ1-3; D gene ambiguous. The CDR3 consists of 16 residues. Germline assignment: CDR1 MGHRA and CDR2 YSYEKL. Trimming stripped 4 bases from V and 4 bases from J, with 17 bases between. The CDR3 spells CASSPAGGAEGNTIYF. The DNA of the CDR3 is TGCGCCAGCAGCCCAGCCGGAGGAGCCGAGGGAAACACCATATATTTT.